This T cell receptor (beta chain) was profiled in a study of cytomegalovirus exposure and HLA in healthy donors. The CDR3 has 16 residues. Germline trimming cut 5 bases from V and 5 bases from J; bases unmatched to any gene: 14. Germline values: CDR1 MGHDK, CDR2 SYGVNS. Repertoires were generated with immunoSEQ multiplex PCR, while TCRdb's copy carries only in-frame clones and drops some. The sample gives some 63,000 clones, roughly 90% of which show up once; 0.95% to 1.5% is in the top ten. The sample taken for sequencing was PBMCs. The V and J genes are TRBV25-1 and TRBJ2-5; TRBD2 agrees at 7 bases. This sequence was found in a woman aged 18-29 years in good health and CMV-seronegative. CDR3 amino acids: CASSPTSVSIRETQYF. The DNA of the CDR3 is TGTGCCAGCAGTCCCACTAGCGTCTCCATTAGGGAGACCCAGTACTTC. The entire variable domain, with the rest obtained from reference TRBV25-1 and TRBJ2-5, is as follows: EADIYQTPRYLVIGTGKKITLECSQTMGHDKMYWYQQDPGMELHLIHYSYGVNSTEKGDLSSESTVSRIRTEHFPLTLESARPSHTSQYLCASSPTSVSIRETQYFGPGTRLLVL.